The clone carrying this T cell receptor (beta chain) was recorded at least ten times. The data derive from a study of blood T cells in healthy people across ages. The germline gives CDR1 MNHNY, CDR2 SVGAGI (reference sequence). The CDR3 is made up of 16 amino acids. With V trimmed by 6 bases and J by 5 bases, 14 bases remained unmatched. A second PCR, run for about 6 to 11 cycles, used a sample-barcoded 5' primer plus a J-beta primer mix. A template-switch adaptor with 12 random nucleotides tagged each cDNA molecule. TCRdb reprocessed the 5' RACE reads via MiXCR and lists one record per CDR3 protein. The data contain approximately 760,000 distinct CDR3 sequences, around 25% of them singletons. The sample also formed part of further work on T cells of mothers and their children.

Input material: blood. This chain connects TRBV6-6 to TRBJ2-7, with 9 nucleotides matching TRBD1. This receptor was taken from a boy under 18 in good health. In DNA form, the CDR3 reads TGTGCCAGCAGGTACAATACCGGGACAGGGAAGGACGAGCAGTACTTC. The encoded protein is CASRYNTGTGKDEQYF.